The clone carrying this T cell receptor (beta chain) was detected many times. Its antigen is currently unknown. This entry comes from a study of T cell repertoires in cytomegalovirus infection. Across the whole study: Alongside well-studied HLA-B-restricted CMV epitopes, recently identified HLA-C-restricted CMV epitopes were also used. Signatures in public TCR beta sequences pointed to both CMV infection and matching HLA type. Study-level results: Identification of carriers of CMV plus the relevant HLA was performed using cumulative public TCR beta family frequency. The response measured ex vivo was dominated by TCR beta clonotypes (HLA-C-restricted and CMV-specific).

CDR1 is SGHTA and CDR2 is FQGNSA in the germline V gene. The trim removed 5 bases at V and 2 bases at J, leaving 4 bases unmatched. The CDR3 runs to 14 residues. TCRdb redid the calling of the reads with MiXCR, one entry per CDR3 protein. The sample contains more than 250,000 distinct CDR3 sequences, 25% of which appear only once. Source: cultured PBMCs, taken from culture after CMV antigen stimulation. V and J are TRBV7-2 and TRBJ2-3; 7 positions match TRBD1. The clonotype comes from a human donor in good health (CMV status not recorded). Some clones in this sample may be carry-over from other donors' samples. The CDR3 bases are TGTGCCAGCAGCCTGGGACAGAACACAGATACGCAGTATTTT. Its translation is CASSLGQNTDTQYF.